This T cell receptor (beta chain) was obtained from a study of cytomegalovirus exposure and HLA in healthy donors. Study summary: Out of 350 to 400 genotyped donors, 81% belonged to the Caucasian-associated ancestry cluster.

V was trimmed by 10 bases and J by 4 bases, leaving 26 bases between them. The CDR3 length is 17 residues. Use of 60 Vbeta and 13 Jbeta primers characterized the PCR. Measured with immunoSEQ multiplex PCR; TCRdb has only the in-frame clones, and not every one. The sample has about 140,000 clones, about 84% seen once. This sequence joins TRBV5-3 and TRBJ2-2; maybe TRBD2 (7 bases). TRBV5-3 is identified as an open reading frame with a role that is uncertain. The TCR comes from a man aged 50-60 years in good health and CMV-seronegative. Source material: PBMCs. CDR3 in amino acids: CASRPFGGAESTGELFF. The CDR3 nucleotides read TGTGCCTCAAGACCCTTTGGGGGGGCGGAGAGCACCGGGGAGCTGTTTTTT.